These T cell receptor beta chains were read from a single sample in a study of OX40 agonist ivuxolimab in advanced cancers. Repertoires were generated with immunoSEQ multiplex PCR, while TCRdb's copy carries only in-frame clones and drops some. Here the sample spans tens of thousands of clones, around 86% being singletons. Sample: CD4+ or CD8+ T cells sorted from blood, taken in a trial of the OX40 agonist ivuxolimab. The receptors come from an adult with an advanced solid tumor such as melanoma, head and neck, liver or kidney cancer. CDR3s include the opening cysteine and the closing phenylalanine or tryptophan. The order of the fields is clone size, V gene, D gene, J gene, CDR3 protein, CDR3 DNA. D genes are given only for firm matches. Size is stated for part of the rows, as once, few or many counts, or as a class when the clone is expanded.

clone size: once; V gene: TRBV14; D gene: TRBD2; J gene: TRBJ2-3; CDR3 protein: CASSQDLLAGGTDTQYF; CDR3 DNA: TGTGCCAGCAGCCAAGATCTTCTAGCGGGGGGGACAGATACGCAGTATTTT
clone size: -; V gene: TRBV21-1; D gene: -; J gene: TRBJ2-5; CDR3 protein: CASRGQGRDEETQYF; CDR3 DNA: TGTGCCAGCAGAGGACAGGGGAGGGACGAAGAGACCCAGTACTTC
clone size: -; V gene: TRBV7-9; D gene: -; J gene: TRBJ1-2; CDR3 protein: CASSFGTNYGYTF; CDR3 DNA: TGTGCCAGCAGCTTCGGGACAAACTATGGCTACACCTTC
clone size: once; V gene: TRBV6-1; D gene: -; J gene: TRBJ2-3; CDR3 protein: CASSEWSASTDTQYF; CDR3 DNA: TGTGCCAGCAGTGAATGGTCAGCTAGCACAGATACGCAGTATTTT
clone size: few; V gene: TRBV10-1; D gene: -; J gene: TRBJ1-2; CDR3 protein: CARGGTPNGLGYTF; CDR3 DNA: TGCGCCAGGGGGGGGACACCAAATGGCCTTGGCTACACCTTC
clone size: -; V gene: TRBV7-2; D gene: TRBD1; J gene: TRBJ2-7; CDR3 protein: CASSPGTGPDRQYF; CDR3 DNA: TGTGCCAGCAGCCCCGGGACAGGTCCTGACAGGCAGTACTTC
clone size: -; V gene: TRBV27; D gene: -; J gene: TRBJ2-7; CDR3 protein: CASSSLIRRRESTYEQYF; CDR3 DNA: TGTGCCAGCAGTTCCCTCATCAGGCGTCGGGAGTCCACCTACGAGCAGTACTTC
clone size: -; V gene: TRBV28; D gene: -; J gene: TRBJ2-1; CDR3 protein: CASSSQSGANEQFF; CDR3 DNA: TGTGCCAGCAGTTCCCAGTCGGGAGCAAATGAGCAGTTCTTC
clone size: -; V gene: TRBV5-6; D gene: -; J gene: TRBJ1-1; CDR3 protein: CASRAGTWNTEAFF; CDR3 DNA: TGTGCCAGCAGGGCCGGGACCTGGAACACTGAAGCTTTCTTT
clone size: -; V gene: TRBV5-4; D gene: -; J gene: TRBJ1-4; CDR3 protein: CASSIGGLNEKLFF; CDR3 DNA: TGTGCCAGCAGTATCGGGGGACTGAATGAAAAACTGTTTTTT
clone size: -; V gene: TRBV5-1; D gene: -; J gene: TRBJ1-3; CDR3 protein: CASRRGSSSGNTIYF; CDR3 DNA: TGCGCCAGCAGACGGGGTTCATCCTCTGGAAACACCATATATTTT
clone size: -; V gene: TRBV15; D gene: TRBD2; J gene: TRBJ2-3; CDR3 protein: CATNSPLASTDTQYF; CDR3 DNA: TGTGCCACCAACAGCCCACTAGCGAGCACAGATACGCAGTATTTT
clone size: -; V gene: TRBV7-2; D gene: -; J gene: TRBJ2-5; CDR3 protein: CASSPETWETQYF; CDR3 DNA: TGTGCCAGCAGCCCCGAGACCTGGGAGACCCAGTACTTC
clone size: -; V gene: TRBV28; D gene: -; J gene: TRBJ2-2; CDR3 protein: CASRSGSSIGELFF; CDR3 DNA: TGTGCCAGCAGATCGGGGAGTTCTATCGGGGAGCTGTTTTTT
clone size: -; V gene: TRBV7-2; D gene: -; J gene: TRBJ2-4; CDR3 protein: CASSGQGLLAKNIQYF; CDR3 DNA: TGTGCCAGCAGCGGGCAGGGCTTACTAGCCAAAAACATTCAGTACTTC
clone size: few; V gene: TRBV7-2; D gene: -; J gene: TRBJ2-7; CDR3 protein: CASSFQGGSYEQYF; CDR3 DNA: TGTGCCAGCAGCTTTCAGGGTGGGTCCTACGAGCAGTACTTC
clone size: -; V gene: TRBV6-5; D gene: -; J gene: TRBJ1-2; CDR3 protein: CASSDAGAGYGYTF; CDR3 DNA: TGTGCCAGCAGCGACGCGGGGGCGGGCTATGGCTACACCTTC
clone size: once; V gene: TRBV5-1; D gene: -; J gene: TRBJ2-5; CDR3 protein: CASSLGGAKETQYF; CDR3 DNA: TGCGCCAGCAGCTTGGGCGGGGCGAAAGAGACCCAGTACTTC